Given below is one TCR beta chain in context. The target antigen is unknown. This sample stems from a study of T cells in localized non-small cell lung cancer. The study's findings and limits: Higher blood T cell density tracked longer overall survival. Measurement of T cell clonality placed uninvolved adjacent lung highest, above the level in tumor.

TCRdb's copy holds only in-frame clones and misses some; the assay was immunoSEQ multiplex PCR. Counted here are about 21,000 clones, approximately 91% occurring once; the ten biggest clones make up just under 30%. This CDR3 has 14 residues. Germline CDR1 reads SNHLY; CDR2 reads FYNNEI. V dropped 6 bases and J dropped 1; count of bases not matched to a gene: 4. The source was peripheral blood mononuclear cells, collected before any cancer treatment. The genes are TRBV2 and TRBJ2-3, with 7 bases identical to TRBD2. The clonotype comes from a male donor at least 60 years old with stage II lung adenocarcinoma. Written as DNA, the CDR3 is TGTGCCAGCAGAGTTACTAGCGGCACAGATACGCAGTATTTT. The encoded protein is CASRVTSGTDTQYF.